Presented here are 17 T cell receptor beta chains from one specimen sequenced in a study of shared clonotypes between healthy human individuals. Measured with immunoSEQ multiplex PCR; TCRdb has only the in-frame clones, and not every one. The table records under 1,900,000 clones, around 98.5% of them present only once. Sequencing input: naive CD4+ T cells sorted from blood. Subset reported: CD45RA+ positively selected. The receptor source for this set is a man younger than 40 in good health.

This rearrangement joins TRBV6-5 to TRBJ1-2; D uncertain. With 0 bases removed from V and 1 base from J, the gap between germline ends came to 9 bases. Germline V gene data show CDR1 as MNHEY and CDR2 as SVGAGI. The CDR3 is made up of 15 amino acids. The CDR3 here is CASSYSARLNYGYTF. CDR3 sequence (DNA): TGTGCCAGCAGTTACTCTGCAAGACTTAACTATGGCTACACCTTC.

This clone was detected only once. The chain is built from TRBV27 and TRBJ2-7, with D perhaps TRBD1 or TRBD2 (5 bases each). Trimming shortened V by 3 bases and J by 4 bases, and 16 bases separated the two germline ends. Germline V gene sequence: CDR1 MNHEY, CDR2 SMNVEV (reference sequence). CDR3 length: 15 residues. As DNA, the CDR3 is TGTGCCAGCAGTTTGCAGTTTCGAGGGGAATACGAGCAGTACTTC. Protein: CASSLQFRGEYEQYF.

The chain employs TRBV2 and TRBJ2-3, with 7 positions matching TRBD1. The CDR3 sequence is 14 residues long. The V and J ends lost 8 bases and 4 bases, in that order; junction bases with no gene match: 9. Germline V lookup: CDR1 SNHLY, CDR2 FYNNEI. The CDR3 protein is CASLPGTGADTQYF. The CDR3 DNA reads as TGTGCCAGCCTCCCCGGTACAGGGGCAGATACGCAGTATTTT.

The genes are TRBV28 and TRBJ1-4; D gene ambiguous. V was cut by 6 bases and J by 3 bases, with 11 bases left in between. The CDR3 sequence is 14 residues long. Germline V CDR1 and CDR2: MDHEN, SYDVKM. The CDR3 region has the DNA TGTGCCAGCAGCTCGGGGAATCCTAATGAAAAACTGTTTTTT. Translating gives CASSSGNPNEKLFF.

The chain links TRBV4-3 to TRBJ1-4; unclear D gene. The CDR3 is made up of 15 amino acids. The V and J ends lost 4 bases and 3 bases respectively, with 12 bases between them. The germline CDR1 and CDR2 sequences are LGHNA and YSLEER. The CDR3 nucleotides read TGCGCCAGCAGCCCTCGGGCAAGGTCTAATGAAAAACTGTTTTTT. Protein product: CASSPRARSNEKLFF.

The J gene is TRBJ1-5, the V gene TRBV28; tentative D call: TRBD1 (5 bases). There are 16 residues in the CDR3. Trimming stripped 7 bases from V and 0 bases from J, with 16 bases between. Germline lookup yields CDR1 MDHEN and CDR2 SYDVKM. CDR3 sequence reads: CASNYVRGLSNQPQHF. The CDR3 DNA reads TGTGCCAGCAACTACGTAAGGGGACTTAGCAATCAGCCCCAGCATTTT. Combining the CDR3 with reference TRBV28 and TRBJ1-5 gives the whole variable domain DVKVTQSSRYLVKRTGEKVFLECVQDMDHENMFWYRQDPGLGLRLIYFSYDVKMKEKGDIPEGYSVSREKKERFSLILESASTNQTSMYLCASNYVRGLSNQPQHFGDGTRLSIL.

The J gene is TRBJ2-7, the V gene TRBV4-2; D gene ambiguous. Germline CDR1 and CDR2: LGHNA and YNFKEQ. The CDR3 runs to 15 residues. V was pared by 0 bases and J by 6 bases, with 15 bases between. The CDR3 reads CASSQDFTANREQYF. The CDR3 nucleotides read TGTGCCAGCAGCCAAGATTTTACAGCAAATCGCGAGCAGTACTTC.

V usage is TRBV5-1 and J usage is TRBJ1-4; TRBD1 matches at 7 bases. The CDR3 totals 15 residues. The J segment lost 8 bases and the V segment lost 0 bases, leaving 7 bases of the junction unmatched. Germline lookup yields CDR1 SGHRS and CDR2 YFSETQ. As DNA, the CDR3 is TGCGCCAGCAGCTTGGCGGGGACAGCTGGGGAAAAACTGTTTTTT. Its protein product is CASSLAGTAGEKLFF. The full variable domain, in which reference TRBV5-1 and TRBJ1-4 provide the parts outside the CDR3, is KAGVTQTPRYLIKTRGQQVTLSCSPISGHRSVSWYQQTPGQGLQFLFEYFSETQRNKGNFPGRFSGRQFSNSRSEMNVSTLELGDSALYLCASSLAGTAGEKLFFGSGTQLSVL.

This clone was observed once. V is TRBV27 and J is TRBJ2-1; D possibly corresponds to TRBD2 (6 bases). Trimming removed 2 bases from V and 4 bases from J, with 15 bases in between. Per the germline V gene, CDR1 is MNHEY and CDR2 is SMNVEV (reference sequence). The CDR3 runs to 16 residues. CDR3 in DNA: TGTGCCAGCAGTTTAAGGGCGGGGTTGGCTTACAATGAGCAGTTCTTC. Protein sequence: CASSLRAGLAYNEQFF.

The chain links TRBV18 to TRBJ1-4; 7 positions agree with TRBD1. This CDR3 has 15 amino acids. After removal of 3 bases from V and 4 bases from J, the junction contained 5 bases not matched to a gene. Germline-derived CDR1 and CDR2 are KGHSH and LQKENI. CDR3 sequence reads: CASSPPGQINEKLFF. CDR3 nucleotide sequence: TGTGCCAGCTCACCGCCGGGACAGATTAATGAAAAACTGTTTTTT.

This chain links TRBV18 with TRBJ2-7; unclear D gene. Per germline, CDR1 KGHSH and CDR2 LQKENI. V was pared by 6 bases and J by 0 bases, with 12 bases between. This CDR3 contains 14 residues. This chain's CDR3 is CASSQTTASYEQYF. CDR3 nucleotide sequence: TGTGCCAGCTCCCAAACTACTGCCTCCTACGAGCAGTACTTC.

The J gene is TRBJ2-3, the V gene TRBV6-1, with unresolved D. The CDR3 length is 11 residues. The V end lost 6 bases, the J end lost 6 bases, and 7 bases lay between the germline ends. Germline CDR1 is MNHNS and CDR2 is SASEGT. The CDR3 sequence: CASSLPDTQYF. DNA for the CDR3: TGTGCCAGCAGCCTCCCGGATACGCAGTATTTT.

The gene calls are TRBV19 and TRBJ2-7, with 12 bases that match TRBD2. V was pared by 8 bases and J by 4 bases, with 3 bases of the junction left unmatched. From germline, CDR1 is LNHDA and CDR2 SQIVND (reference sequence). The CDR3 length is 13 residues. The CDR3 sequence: CASGTSGSYEQYF. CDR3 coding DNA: TGTGCCAGTGGGACTAGCGGGTCTTACGAGCAGTACTTC.

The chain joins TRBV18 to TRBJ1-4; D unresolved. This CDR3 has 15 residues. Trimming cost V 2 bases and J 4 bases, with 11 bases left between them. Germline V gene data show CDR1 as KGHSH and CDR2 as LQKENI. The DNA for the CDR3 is TGTGCCAGCTCACCAGTCAGGACCGGTAATGAAAAACTGTTTTTT. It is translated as CASSPVRTGNEKLFF.

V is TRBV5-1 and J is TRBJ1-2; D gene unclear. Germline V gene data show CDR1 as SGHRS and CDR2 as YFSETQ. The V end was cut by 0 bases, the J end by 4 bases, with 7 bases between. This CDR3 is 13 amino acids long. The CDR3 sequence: CASSLGLTYGYTF. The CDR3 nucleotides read TGCGCCAGCAGCTTGGGCCTGACCTATGGCTACACCTTC.

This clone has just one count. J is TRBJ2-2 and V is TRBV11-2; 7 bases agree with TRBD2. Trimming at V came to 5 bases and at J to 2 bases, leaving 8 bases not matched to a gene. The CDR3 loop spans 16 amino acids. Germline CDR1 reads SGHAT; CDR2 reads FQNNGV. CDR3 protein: CASSPRPGGNTGELFF. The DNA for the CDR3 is TGTGCCAGCAGCCCCCGTCCGGGGGGAAACACCGGGGAGCTGTTTTTT. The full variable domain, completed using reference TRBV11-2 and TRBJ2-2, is EAGVAQSPRYKIIEKRQSVAFWCNPISGHATLYWYQQILGQGPKLLIQFQNNGVVDDSQLPKDRFSAERLKGVDSTLKIQPAKLEDSAVYLCASSPRPGGNTGELFFGEGSRLTVL.

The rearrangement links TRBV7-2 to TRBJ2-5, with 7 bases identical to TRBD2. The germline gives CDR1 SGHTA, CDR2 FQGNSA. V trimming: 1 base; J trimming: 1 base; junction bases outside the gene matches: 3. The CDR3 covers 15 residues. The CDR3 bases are TGTGCCAGCAGCTTAGGCGGGAGCGGCCAAGAGACCCAGTACTTC. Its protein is CASSLGGSGQETQYF.